The clone carrying this TCR beta chain has a count of ten or more. Its antigen is not identified. After removal of 6 bases from V and 8 bases from J, the junction contained 4 bases not matched to a gene. This CDR3 spans 12 amino acids. Under the authors' procedure: Variation in CDR3 across clinicopathological groups served as the basis for constructing a distant-metastasis classifier in papillary thyroid cancer. From the PCR reads, TCRdb re-called clones with MiXCR. Clone size and V and J calls follow TCRdb, not the original study. The sample lists around 45,000 clones, less than 20% occurring once. Each patient went into thyroid surgery without having received any treatment. This specimen comes from a study of metastatic and nonmetastatic thyroid tumors. Turning to the study itself: Repertoire comparison spanned blood and tumor or nodule tissue of malignant and benign thyroid patients. Study outcomes and limitations: Relative to benign nodules, malignant thyroid tumors were reportedly characterized by significantly elevated TCR beta diversity in blood and tumor.

Sequenced material: blood. The J gene is TRBJ2-1, the V gene TRBV12-3 or TRBV12-4; 7 positions match TRBD1. The TCR sequence derives from a female donor with papillary thyroid cancer or a benign thyroid nodule (not recorded which). Some clones in this sample may be carry-over from other donors' samples. In DNA, the CDR3 is TGTGCCAGCAGGACAGGGTTGGATGAGCAGTTCTTC. This gives the protein CASRTGLDEQFF.